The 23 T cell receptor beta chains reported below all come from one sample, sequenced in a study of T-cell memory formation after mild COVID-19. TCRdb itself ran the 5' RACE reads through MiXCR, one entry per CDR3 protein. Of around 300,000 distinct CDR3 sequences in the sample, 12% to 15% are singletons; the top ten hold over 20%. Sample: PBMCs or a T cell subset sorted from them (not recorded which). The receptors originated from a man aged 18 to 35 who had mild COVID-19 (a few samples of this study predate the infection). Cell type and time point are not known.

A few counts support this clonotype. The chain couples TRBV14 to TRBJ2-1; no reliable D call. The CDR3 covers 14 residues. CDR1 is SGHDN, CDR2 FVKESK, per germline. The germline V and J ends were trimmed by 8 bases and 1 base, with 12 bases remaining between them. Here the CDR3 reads CASAVRSSYNEQFF. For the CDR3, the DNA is TGTGCCAGCGCCGTGAGGTCGTCCTACAATGAGCAGTTCTTC.

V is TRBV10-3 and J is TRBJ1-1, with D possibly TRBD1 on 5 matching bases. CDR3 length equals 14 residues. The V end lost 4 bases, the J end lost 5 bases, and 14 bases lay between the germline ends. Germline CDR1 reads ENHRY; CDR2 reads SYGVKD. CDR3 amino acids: CAISVAGRGTEAFF. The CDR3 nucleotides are TGTGCCATCAGTGTAGCAGGGAGAGGGACTGAAGCTTTCTTT.

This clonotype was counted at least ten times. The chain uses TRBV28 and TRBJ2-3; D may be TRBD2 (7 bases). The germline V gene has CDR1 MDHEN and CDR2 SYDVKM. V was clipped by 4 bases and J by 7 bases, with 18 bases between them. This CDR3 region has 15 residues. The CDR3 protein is CASSSPGGGVHTQYF. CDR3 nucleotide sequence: TGTGCCAGCAGTTCTCCGGGGGGCGGCGTGCATACGCAGTATTTT. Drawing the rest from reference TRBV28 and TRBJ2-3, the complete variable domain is DVKVTQSSRYLVKRTGEKVFLECVQDMDHENMFWYRQDPGLGLRLIYFSYDVKMKEKGDIPEGYSVSREKKERFSLILESASTNQTSMYLCASSSPGGGVHTQYFGPGTRLTVL.

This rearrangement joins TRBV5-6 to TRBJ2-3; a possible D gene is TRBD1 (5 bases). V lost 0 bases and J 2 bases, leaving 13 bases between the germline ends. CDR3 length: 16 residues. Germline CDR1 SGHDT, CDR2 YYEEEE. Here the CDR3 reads CASSLVPGYITDTQYF. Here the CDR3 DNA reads TGTGCCAGCAGCTTGGTCCCAGGGTATATCACAGATACGCAGTATTTT.

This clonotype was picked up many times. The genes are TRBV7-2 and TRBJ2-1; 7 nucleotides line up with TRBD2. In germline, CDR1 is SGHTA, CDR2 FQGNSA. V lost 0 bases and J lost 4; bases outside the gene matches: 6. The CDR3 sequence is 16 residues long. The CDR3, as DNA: TGTGCCAGCAGCTTAGCTGCAGGACTAGTATACAATGAGCAGTTCTTC. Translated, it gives CASSLAAGLVYNEQFF.

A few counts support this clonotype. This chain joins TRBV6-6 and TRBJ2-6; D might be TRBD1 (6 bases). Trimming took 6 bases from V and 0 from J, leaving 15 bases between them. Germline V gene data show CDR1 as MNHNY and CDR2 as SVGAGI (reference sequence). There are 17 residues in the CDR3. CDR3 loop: CASSIQGWGSGANVLTF. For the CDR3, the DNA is TGTGCCAGCAGCATACAGGGTTGGGGCTCTGGGGCCAACGTCCTGACTTTC.

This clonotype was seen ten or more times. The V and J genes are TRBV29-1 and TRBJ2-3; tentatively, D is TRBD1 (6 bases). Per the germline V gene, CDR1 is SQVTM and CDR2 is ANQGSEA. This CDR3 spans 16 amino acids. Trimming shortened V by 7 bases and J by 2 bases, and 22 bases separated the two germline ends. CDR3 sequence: CSAQGHLRGVTDTQYF. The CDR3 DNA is TGCAGCGCCCAGGGACATCTTAGAGGAGTCACAGATACGCAGTATTTT.

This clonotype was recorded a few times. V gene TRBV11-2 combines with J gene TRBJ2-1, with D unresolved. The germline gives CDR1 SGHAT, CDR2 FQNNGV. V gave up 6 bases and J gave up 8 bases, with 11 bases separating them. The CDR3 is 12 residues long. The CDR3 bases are TGTGCCAGCAGGCTTAGCAGTGATGAGCAGTTCTTC. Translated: CASRLSSDEQFF.

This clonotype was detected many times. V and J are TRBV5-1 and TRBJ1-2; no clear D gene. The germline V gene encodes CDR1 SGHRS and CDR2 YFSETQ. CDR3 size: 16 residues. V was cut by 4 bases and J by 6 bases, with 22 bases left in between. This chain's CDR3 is CASSPEAVTSPHGYTF. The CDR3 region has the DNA TGCGCCAGCAGCCCCGAGGCCGTGACCAGCCCCCATGGCTACACCTTC.

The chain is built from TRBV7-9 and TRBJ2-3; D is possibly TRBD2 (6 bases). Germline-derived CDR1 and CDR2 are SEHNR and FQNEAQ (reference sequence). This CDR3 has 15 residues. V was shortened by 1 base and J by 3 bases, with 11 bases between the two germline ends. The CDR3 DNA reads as TGTGCCAGCAGCTTAGACGGGGGAGTGACAGATACGCAGTATTTT. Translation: CASSLDGGVTDTQYF. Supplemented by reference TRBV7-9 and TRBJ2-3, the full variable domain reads DTGVSQNPRHKITKRGQNVTFRCDPISEHNRLYWYRQTLGQGPEFLTYFQNEAQLEKSRLLSDRFSAERPKGSFSTLEIQRTEQGDSAMYLCASSLDGGVTDTQYFGPGTRLTVL.

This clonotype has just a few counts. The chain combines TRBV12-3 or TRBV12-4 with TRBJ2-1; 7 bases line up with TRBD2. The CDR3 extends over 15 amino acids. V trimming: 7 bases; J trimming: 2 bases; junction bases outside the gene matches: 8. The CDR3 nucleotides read TGTGCCAGCAACCCGGGCGGGGGACCCTACAATGAGCAGTTCTTC. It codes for CASNPGGGPYNEQFF.

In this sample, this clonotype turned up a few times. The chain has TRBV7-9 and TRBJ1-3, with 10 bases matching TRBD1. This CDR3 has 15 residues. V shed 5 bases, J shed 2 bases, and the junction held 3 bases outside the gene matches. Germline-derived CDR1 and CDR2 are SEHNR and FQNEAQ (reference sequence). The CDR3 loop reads CASSRQGAPGNTIYF. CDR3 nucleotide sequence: TGTGCCAGCAGCCGACAGGGGGCCCCTGGAAACACCATATATTTT.

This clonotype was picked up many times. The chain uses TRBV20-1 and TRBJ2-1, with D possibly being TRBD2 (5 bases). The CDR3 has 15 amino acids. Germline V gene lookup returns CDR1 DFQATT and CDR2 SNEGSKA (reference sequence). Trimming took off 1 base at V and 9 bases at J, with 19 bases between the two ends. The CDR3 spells CSARGLFEGPGEQFF. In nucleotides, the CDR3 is TGCAGTGCTAGAGGCCTGTTTGAGGGTCCTGGTGAGCAGTTCTTC.

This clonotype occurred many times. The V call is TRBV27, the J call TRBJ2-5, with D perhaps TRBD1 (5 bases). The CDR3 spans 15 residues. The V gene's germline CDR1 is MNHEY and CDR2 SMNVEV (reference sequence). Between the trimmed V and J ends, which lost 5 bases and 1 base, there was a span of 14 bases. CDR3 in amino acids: CASSRTTETQETQYF. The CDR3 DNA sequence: TGTGCCAGCAGTCGAACGACAGAGACCCAAGAGACCCAGTACTTC.

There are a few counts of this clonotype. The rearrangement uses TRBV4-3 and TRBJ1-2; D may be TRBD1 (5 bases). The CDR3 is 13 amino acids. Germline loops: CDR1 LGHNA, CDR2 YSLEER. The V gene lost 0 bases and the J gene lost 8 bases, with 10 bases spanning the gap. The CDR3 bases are TGCGCCAGCAGCCAAGATGAGGGGAGGGGCTACACCTTC. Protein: CASSQDEGRGYTF.

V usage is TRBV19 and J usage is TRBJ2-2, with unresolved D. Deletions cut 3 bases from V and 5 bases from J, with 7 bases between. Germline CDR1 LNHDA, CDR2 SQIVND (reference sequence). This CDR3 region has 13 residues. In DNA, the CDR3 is TGTGCCAGTAGTATTGTGGGGACCGGGGAGCTGTTTTTT. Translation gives CASSIVGTGELFF. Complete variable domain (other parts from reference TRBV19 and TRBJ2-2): DGGITQSPKYLFRKEGQNVTLSCEQNLNHDAMYWYRQDPGQGLRLIYYSQIVNDFQKGDIAEGYSVSREKKESFPLTVTSAQKNPTAFYLCASSIVGTGELFFGEGSRLTVL.

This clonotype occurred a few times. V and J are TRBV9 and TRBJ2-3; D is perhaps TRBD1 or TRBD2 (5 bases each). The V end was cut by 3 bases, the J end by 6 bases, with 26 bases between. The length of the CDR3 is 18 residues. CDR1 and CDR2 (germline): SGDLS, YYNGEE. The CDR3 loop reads CASSDAGTATFILDTQYF. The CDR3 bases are TGTGCCAGCAGCGACGCCGGGACCGCGACTTTCATCCTGGATACGCAGTATTTT.

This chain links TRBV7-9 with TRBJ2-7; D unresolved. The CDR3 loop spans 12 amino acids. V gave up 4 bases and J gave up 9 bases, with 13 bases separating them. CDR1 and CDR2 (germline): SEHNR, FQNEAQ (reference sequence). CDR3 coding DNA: TGTGCCAGCAGCTCCGGGTTTAACGGGCAGTACGTC. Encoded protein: CASSSGFNGQYV.

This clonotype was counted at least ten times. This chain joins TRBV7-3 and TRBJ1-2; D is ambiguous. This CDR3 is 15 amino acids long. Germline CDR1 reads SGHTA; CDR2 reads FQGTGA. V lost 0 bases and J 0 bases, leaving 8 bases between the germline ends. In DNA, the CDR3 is TGTGCCAGCAGCTTAACGGCAAATTCTAACTATGGCTACACCTTC. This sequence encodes CASSLTANSNYGYTF.

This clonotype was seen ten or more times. The CDR3 DNA reads TGTGCCAGCAGCGTGGACGCCGGTGGGGCTGAAGCTTTCTTT. Its translation is CASSVDAGGAEAFF. This chain connects TRBV7-8 to TRBJ1-1; D is undetermined. The CDR3 runs 14 residues. Germline V gives CDR1 SGHVS, CDR2 FQNEAQ. With 5 bases removed from V and 6 bases from J, the gap between germline ends came to 16 bases.

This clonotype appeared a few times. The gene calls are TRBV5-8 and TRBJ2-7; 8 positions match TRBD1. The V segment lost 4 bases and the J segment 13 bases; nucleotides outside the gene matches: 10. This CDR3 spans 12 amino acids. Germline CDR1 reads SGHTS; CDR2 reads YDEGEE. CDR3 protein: CASSLSGQDFYV. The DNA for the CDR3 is TGTGCCAGCAGCCTGTCGGGACAGGATTTTTACGTC.

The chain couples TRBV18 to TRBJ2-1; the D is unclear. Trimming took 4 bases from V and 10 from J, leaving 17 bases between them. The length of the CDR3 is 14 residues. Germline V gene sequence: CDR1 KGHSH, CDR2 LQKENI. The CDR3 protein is CASSLRVSPGEQFF. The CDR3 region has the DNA TGTGCCAGCTCACTACGGGTCTCTCCTGGGGAGCAGTTCTTC.

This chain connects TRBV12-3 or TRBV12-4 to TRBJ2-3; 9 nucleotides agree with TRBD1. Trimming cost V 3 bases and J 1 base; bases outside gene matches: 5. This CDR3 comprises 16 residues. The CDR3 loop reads CASSFDRTGGTDTQYF. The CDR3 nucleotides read TGTGCCAGCAGTTTCGACCGGACAGGGGGCACAGATACGCAGTATTTT.